This T cell receptor beta chain derives from a study of T cells in Graves' hyperthyroidism and ophthalmopathy. Study observations and caveats: Blood also showed most of the thyroid clonotypes that were expanded above 0.001.

This clonotype has a handful of counts. What it recognizes is unknown. Using RNA transcripts as the source, TCR beta CDR3 regions were amplified. TCR CDR3 underwent first-round RT-PCR with the HTBI primer set. TCRdb reprocessed the multiplex PCR reads via MiXCR and lists one record per CDR3 protein. The profile shows 300,000 to 350,000 distinct CDR3 sequences, approximately 18% of them singletons. Trimming cost V 5 bases and J 7 bases, with 8 bases left between them. The germline CDR1 and CDR2 sequences are MNHNS and SASEGT. This CDR3 comprises 12 residues. V usage is TRBV6-1 and J usage is TRBJ1-4; D perhaps matches TRBD1 (6 bases). The clonotype was recovered from a woman aged 45-65 years with Graves' hyperthyroidism. Sequenced sample: blood. The CDR3 sequence: CASSSTGEKLFF. The CDR3 DNA is TGTGCCAGCAGTTCGACAGGTGAAAAACTGTTTTTT.